What follows are 23 T cell receptor beta chains derived from one specimen sequenced in a study of cytomegalovirus exposure and HLA in healthy donors. The primer mix had 60 Vbeta and 13 Jbeta primers. Profiling relied on immunoSEQ multiplex PCR, and the TCRdb table lists in-frame clones only, not all of them. Of just over 150,000 clones in the sample, about 88% are singletons; the top ten hold over 1.5%. Sample: PBMCs. These receptors all come from a woman under 30 in good health and CMV-seronegative.

The J gene is TRBJ2-1, the V gene TRBV2, with 13 bases fitting TRBD2. The CDR3 is made up of 13 amino acids. Germline assignment: CDR1 SNHLY and CDR2 FYNNEI. The V gene end was trimmed by 6 bases and the J gene end by 12 bases; junction bases not matched to a gene: 5. The CDR3 DNA follows: TGTGCCAGCAGACTAGCGGGAGGGCAAGGGCAGTTCTTC. This encodes CASRLAGGQGQFF.

This clone turned up a few times. The chain employs TRBV5-4 and TRBJ2-7; 10 bases map to TRBD2. The CDR3 runs to 15 residues. Germline trimming cut 4 bases from V and 6 bases from J; bases unmatched to any gene: 10. The germline CDR1 and CDR2 sequences are SGHNT and YYREEE (reference sequence). CDR3 coding DNA: TGTGCCAGCAGCAAGCCGGGACTAGCGAACTCCGAGCAGTACTTC. This translates into CASSKPGLANSEQYF.

V is TRBV5-1 and J is TRBJ1-1, with a weak D call TRBD1 (5 bases). With 4 bases removed from V and 8 bases from J, the gap between germline ends came to 12 bases. CDR1 SGHRS and CDR2 YFSETQ come from the germline V gene. The CDR3 totals 12 residues. The CDR3 DNA reads TGCGCCAGCAGCCCGGGGGGTATAGAAGCTTTCTTT. This encodes CASSPGGIEAFF. The full variable domain, its missing parts supplied by reference TRBV5-1 and TRBJ1-1, is KAGVTQTPRYLIKTRGQQVTLSCSPISGHRSVSWYQQTPGQGLQFLFEYFSETQRNKGNFPGRFSGRQFSNSRSEMNVSTLELGDSALYLCASSPGGIEAFFGQGTRLTVV.

The V gene is TRBV27, the J gene TRBJ1-6; D not resolved. Trimming stripped 6 bases from V and 15 bases from J, with 15 bases between. Germline values: CDR1 MNHEY, CDR2 SMNVEV (reference sequence). This CDR3 has 12 amino acids. This chain's CDR3 is CASRFSGGDLHF. Here the CDR3 DNA reads TGTGCCAGCAGGTTTTCTGGAGGTGACCTCCACTTT.

The chain uses TRBV27 and TRBJ2-7; possibly TRBD2 for D (6 bases). Trimming stripped 10 bases from V and 4 bases from J, with 20 bases between. This CDR3 contains 14 residues. Germline V gene data show CDR1 as MNHEY and CDR2 as SMNVEV (reference sequence). The CDR3 loop is CAMGAGRPLYEQYF. Here the CDR3 DNA reads TGTGCCATGGGAGCCGGGAGACCCTTATACGAGCAGTACTTC.

This clone was recorded once. The chain couples TRBV13 to TRBJ2-5, with 8 nucleotides matching TRBD2. V lost 5 bases, J lost 5 bases, and 1 base stayed unmatched. Germline assignment: CDR1 PRHDT and CDR2 FYEKMQ (reference sequence). There are 12 residues in the CDR3. In nucleotides, the CDR3 is TGTGCCAGCAGCCGGGGGGGGGAGACCCAGTACTTC. The encoded protein is CASSRGGETQYF.

The chain employs TRBV18 and TRBJ2-5; D unclear. The J call could be wrong; TRBJ2-7 is a better fit for the DNA end. CDR1 KGHSH and CDR2 LQKENI come from the germline V gene. The CDR3 runs to 14 residues. The CDR3 protein is CASSPSPSSYEQYF. CDR3 DNA sequence: TGTGCCAGCTCACCATCGCCAAGCTCCTACGAGCAGTACTTC.

On this clone: This sample also contains other DNA sequences that code for the same CDR3. The DNA for the CDR3 is TGTGCCATCAGTGAGACAGGGGGCACTGAAGCTTTCTTT. Encoded protein: CAISETGGTEAFF. J is TRBJ1-1 and V is TRBV10-3, with 8 bases lining up with TRBD1. This CDR3 comprises 13 residues. J lost 4 bases, V lost 2 bases, and 0 bases had no gene match. Germline V gene lookup returns CDR1 ENHRY and CDR2 SYGVKD.

The V and J genes are TRBV18 and TRBJ2-1; the D gene is possibly TRBD2 (5 bases). V was cut by 4 bases and J by 6 bases, with 13 bases left in between. Per the germline V gene, CDR1 is KGHSH and CDR2 is LQKENI. The CDR3 consists of 14 residues. CDR3 bases: TGTGCCAGCTCACTGAGGGCGGGCTCCAATGAGCAGTTCTTC. This codes for CASSLRAGSNEQFF.

V and J are TRBV5-1 and TRBJ1-3, with TRBD1 matching over 11 bases. Per the germline V gene, CDR1 is SGHRS and CDR2 is YFSETQ. With 4 bases clipped from V and 3 bases from J, the junction kept 3 bases outside the gene matches. CDR3 length: 15 amino acids. For the CDR3, the DNA is TGCGCCAGCAGCCACGGGACAGGGGGTGGAAACACCATATATTTT. It is translated as CASSHGTGGGNTIYF.

The chain couples TRBV18 to TRBJ2-1, with TRBD2 matching over 14 bases. Germline V gives CDR1 KGHSH, CDR2 LQKENI. V was clipped by 0 bases and J by 4 bases; unmatched bases: 8. The CDR3 is 19 amino acids. The chain's CDR3 is CASSPPGLAGAGVYNEQFF. For the CDR3, the DNA is TGTGCCAGCTCACCACCGGGACTAGCGGGAGCGGGGGTTTACAATGAGCAGTTCTTC. The full variable domain, completed using reference TRBV18 and TRBJ2-1, is NAGVMQNPRHLVRRRGQEARLRCSPMKGHSHVYWYRQLPEEGLKFMVYLQKENIIDESGMPKERFSAEFPKEGPSILRIQQVVRGDSAAYFCASSPPGLAGAGVYNEQFFGPGTRLTVL.

The rearrangement links TRBV28 to TRBJ1-5; the D is unclear. V was shortened by 3 bases and J by 0 bases, with 6 bases between the two germline ends. Germline CDR1 and CDR2: MDHEN and SYDVKM. The CDR3 is made up of 14 amino acids. The chain's CDR3 is CASSFYYSNQPQHF. Written as DNA, the CDR3 is TGTGCCAGCAGTTTTTATTATAGCAATCAGCCCCAGCATTTT.

This chain links TRBV10-2 with TRBJ2-1; 8 positions match TRBD2. The trim removed 2 bases at V and 6 bases at J, leaving 12 bases unmatched. CDR1 and CDR2 (germline): WSHSY, SAAADI. The CDR3 consists of 17 residues. CDR3 in amino acids: CASSERASGHGGNEQFF. The CDR3 bases are TGCGCCAGCAGTGAGAGGGCTAGCGGGCACGGGGGCAATGAGCAGTTCTTC.

This chain connects TRBV11-2 to TRBJ2-3, with D perhaps TRBD2 (6 bases). The CDR3 sequence is 15 residues long. Trimming removed 0 bases from V and 0 bases from J, with 7 bases in between. Germline CDR1 is SGHAT and CDR2 is FQNNGV. The CDR3 protein is CASSLEGTSTDTQYF. The CDR3 DNA reads as TGTGCCAGCAGCTTAGAAGGGACTAGCACAGATACGCAGTATTTT.

This clone was seen a few times. The chain links TRBV6-1 to TRBJ2-1, with 8 bases aligning to TRBD2. The CDR3 consists of 15 residues. V trimming: 6 bases; J trimming: 8 bases; junction bases outside the gene matches: 12. Germline values: CDR1 MNHNS, CDR2 SASEGT. CDR3 protein: CASSQASGRSDEQFF. DNA of the CDR3: TGTGCCAGCAGCCAGGCCAGCGGGAGATCGGATGAGCAGTTCTTC.

This clone has a single count. The gene calls are TRBV11-2 and TRBJ2-7; 8 nucleotides agree with TRBD2. The V segment lost 3 bases and the J segment 0 bases; nucleotides outside the gene matches: 4. Germline CDR1 SGHAT, CDR2 FQNNGV. The CDR3 is 15 residues long. CDR3 nucleotides: TGTGCCAGCAGCTTGGCTAGCGGGTTCTCCTACGAGCAGTACTTC. Amino acid sequence: CASSLASGFSYEQYF.

This chain joins TRBV28 and TRBJ2-3; 8 bases agree with TRBD2. There are 14 residues in the CDR3. The trim removed 6 bases at V and 5 bases at J, leaving 7 bases unmatched. The germline V gene encodes CDR1 MDHEN and CDR2 SYDVKM. CDR3 region: CASSPFGREDTQYF. The CDR3 nucleotides are TGTGCCAGCAGCCCTTTCGGGAGGGAAGATACGCAGTATTTT.

V gene TRBV30 combines with J gene TRBJ2-3, with D perhaps matching TRBD2 (6 bases). CDR1 is GTSNPN and CDR2 is SVGIG in the germline V gene (reference sequence). The CDR3 runs 11 residues. Trimming took 5 bases from V and 5 from J, leaving 8 bases between them. CDR3 nucleotide sequence: TGTGCCTGGGGGACTGTAGATACGCAGTATTTT. Its translation: CAWGTVDTQYF.

In its sample, this clone was seen a few times. V usage is TRBV6-5 and J usage is TRBJ1-5; D might be TRBD1 (5 bases). Germline values: CDR1 MNHEY, CDR2 SVGAGI. V lost 0 bases and J 9 bases, leaving 12 bases between the germline ends. The CDR3 has 14 amino acids. The CDR3 protein is CASSYSEGTWPQHF. The CDR3 nucleotides read TGTGCCAGCAGTTACTCGGAGGGGACTTGGCCCCAGCATTTT.

This chain uses TRBV6-1 with TRBJ2-1, with D possibly matching TRBD2 (5 bases). Germline V CDR1 and CDR2: MNHNS, SASEGT. The CDR3 totals 13 residues. The V and J ends lost 5 bases and 7 bases respectively, with 12 bases between them. CDR3 DNA sequence: TGTGCCAGCAGTCGTGGCCGCGGGAATGAGCAGTTCTTC. It specifies CASSRGRGNEQFF.

V and J are TRBV4-1 and TRBJ2-5; D call uncertain. Germline assignment: CDR1 MGHRA and CDR2 YSYEKL. The CDR3 contains 14 residues. Between the trimmed V and J ends, which lost 1 base and 5 bases, there was a span of 11 bases. CDR3 protein: CASSQAAGYETQYF. As DNA, the CDR3 is TGCGCCAGCAGCCAAGCAGCAGGATACGAGACCCAGTACTTC.

The chain has TRBV28 and TRBJ2-7; 10 nucleotides align to TRBD2. With 6 bases clipped from V and 0 bases from J, the junction kept 5 bases outside the gene matches. This CDR3 region has 15 residues. Germline CDR1 reads MDHEN; CDR2 reads SYDVKM. CDR3 sequence: CASRRTSGSSYEQYF. CDR3 bases: TGTGCCAGCAGACGGACTAGCGGTAGCTCCTACGAGCAGTACTTC.

Regarding this clone: A junction boundary mismatches the germline segment, possibly from a read error. The genes are TRBV7-9 and TRBJ2-3, with 13 bases identical to TRBD2. Germline-derived CDR1 and CDR2 are SEHNR and FQNEAQ (reference sequence). CDR3 length: 18 amino acids. The CDR3 sequence: CSSSLPGTSGISTDTQYF. Written as DNA, the CDR3 is TGTTCCAGCAGCTTACCCGGGACTAGCGGGATTAGCACAGATACGCAGTATTTT.